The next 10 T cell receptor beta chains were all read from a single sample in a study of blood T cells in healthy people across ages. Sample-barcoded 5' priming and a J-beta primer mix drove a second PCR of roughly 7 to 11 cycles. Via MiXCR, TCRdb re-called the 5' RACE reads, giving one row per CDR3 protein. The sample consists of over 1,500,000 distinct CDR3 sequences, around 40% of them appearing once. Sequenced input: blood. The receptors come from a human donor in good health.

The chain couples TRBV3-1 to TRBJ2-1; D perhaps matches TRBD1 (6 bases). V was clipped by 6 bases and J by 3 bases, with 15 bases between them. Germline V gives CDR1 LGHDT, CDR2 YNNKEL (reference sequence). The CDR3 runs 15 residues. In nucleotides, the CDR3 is TGTGCCAGCAGTTTCGACAGGCGACTCTACAATGAGCAGTTCTTC. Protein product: CASSFDRRLYNEQFF.

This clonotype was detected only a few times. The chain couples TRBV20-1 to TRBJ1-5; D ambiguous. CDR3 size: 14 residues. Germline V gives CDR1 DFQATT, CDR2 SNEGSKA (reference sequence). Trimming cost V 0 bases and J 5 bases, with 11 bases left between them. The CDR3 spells CSARDRAWYQPQHF. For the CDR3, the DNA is TGCAGTGCTAGAGATCGGGCTTGGTATCAGCCCCAGCATTTT.

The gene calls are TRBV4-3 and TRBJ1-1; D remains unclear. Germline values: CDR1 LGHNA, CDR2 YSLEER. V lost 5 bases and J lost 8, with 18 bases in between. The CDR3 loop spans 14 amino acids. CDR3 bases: TGCGCCAGCAGCGAATGGGGATGGGCCTCGGAAGCTTTCTTT. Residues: CASSEWGWASEAFF.

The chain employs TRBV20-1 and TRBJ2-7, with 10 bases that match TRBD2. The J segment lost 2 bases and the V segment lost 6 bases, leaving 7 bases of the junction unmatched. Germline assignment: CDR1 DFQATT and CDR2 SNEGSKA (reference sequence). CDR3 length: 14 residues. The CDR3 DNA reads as TGCAGTGCGGAGCGGGGGGGCAGTCCCTACGAGCAGTACTTC. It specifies CSAERGGSPYEQYF.

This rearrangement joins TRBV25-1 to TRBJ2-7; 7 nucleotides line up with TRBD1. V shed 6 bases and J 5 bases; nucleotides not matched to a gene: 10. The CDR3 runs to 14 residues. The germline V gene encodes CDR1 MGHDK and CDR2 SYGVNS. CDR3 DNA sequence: TGTGCCAGCAGGGAGGTGACAGGGATCAACGAGCAGTACTTC. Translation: CASREVTGINEQYF.

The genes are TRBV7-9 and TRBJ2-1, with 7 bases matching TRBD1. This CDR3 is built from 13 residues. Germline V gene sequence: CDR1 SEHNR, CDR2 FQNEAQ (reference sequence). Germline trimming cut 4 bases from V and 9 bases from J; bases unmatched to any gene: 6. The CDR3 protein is CASSYDRDGEQFF. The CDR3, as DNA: TGTGCCAGCAGCTACGACAGGGATGGTGAGCAGTTCTTC.

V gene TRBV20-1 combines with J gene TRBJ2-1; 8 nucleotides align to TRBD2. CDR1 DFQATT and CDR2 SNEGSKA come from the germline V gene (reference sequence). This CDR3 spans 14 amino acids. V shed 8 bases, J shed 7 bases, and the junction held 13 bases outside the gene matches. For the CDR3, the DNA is TGCAGTACACCCCGTGGAGCGGGGGAGAATGAGCAGTTCTTC. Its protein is CSTPRGAGENEQFF.

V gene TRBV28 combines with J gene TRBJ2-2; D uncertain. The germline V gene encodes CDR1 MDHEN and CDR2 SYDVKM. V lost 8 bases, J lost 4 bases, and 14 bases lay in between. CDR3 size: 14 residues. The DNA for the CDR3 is TGTGCCAGCTCCGTGGCCGACATCACCGGGGAGCTGTTTTTT. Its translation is CASSVADITGELFF.

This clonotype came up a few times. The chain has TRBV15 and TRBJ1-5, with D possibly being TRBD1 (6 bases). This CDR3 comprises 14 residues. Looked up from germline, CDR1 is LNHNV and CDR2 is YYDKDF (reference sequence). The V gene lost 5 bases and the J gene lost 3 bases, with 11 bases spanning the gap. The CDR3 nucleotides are TGTGCCACCAGCCTCAGGGGCCACAATCAGCCCCAGCATTTT. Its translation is CATSLRGHNQPQHF.

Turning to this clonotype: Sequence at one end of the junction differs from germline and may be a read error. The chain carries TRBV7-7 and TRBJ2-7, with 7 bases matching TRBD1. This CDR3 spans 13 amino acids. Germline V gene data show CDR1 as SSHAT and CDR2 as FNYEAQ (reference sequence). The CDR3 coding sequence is TGTGCTAGCAGCCCCGACAGGGCCAACGAGCAGTACTTC. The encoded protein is CASSPDRANEQYF.